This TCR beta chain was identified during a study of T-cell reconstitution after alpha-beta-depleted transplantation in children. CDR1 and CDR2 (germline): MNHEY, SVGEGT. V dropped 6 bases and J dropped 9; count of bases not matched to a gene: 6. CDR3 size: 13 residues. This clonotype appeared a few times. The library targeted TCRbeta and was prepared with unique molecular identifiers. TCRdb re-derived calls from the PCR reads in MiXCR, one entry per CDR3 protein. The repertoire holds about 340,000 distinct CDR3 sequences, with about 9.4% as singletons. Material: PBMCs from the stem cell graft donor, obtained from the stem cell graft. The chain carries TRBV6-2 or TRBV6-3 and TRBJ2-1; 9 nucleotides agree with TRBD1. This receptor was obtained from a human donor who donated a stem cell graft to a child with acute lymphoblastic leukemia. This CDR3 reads CASSRGTGFEQFF. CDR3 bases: TGTGCCAGCAGCCGGGGGACAGGGTTTGAGCAGTTCTTC.